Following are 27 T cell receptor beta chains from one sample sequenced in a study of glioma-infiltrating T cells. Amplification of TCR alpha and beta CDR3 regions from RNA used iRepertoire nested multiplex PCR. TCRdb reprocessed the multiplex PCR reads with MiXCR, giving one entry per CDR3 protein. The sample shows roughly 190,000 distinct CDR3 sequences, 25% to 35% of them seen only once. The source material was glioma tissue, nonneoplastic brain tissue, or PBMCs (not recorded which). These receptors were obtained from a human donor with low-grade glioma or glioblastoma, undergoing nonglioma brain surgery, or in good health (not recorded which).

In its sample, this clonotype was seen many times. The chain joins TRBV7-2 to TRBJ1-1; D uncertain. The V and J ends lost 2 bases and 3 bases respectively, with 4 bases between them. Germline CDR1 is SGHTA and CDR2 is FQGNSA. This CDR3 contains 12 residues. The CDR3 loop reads CASSLFDTEAFF. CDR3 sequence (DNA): TGTGCCAGCAGCTTATTTGACACTGAAGCTTTCTTT. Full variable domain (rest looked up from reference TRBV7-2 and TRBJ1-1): GAGVSQSPSNKVTEKGKDVELRCDPISGHTALYWYRQSLGQGLEFLIYFQGNSAPDKSGLPSDRFSAERTGGSVSTLTIQRTQQEDSAVYLCASSLFDTEAFFGQGTRLTVV.

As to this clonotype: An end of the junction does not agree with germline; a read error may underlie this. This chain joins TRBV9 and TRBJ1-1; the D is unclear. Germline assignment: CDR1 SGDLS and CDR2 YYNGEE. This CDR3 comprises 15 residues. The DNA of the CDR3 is TGTGCCAGCAGGGTAGTAGGTTCGTCGAACACTGAAGCTTTCTTT. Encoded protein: CASRVVGSSNTEAFF.

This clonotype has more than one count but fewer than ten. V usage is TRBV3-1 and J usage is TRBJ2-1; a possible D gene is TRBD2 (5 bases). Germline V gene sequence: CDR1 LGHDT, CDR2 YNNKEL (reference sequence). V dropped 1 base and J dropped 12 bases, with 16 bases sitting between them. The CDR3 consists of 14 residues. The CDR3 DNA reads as TGTGCCAGCAGCCAAGGTAGCGAAAATAGTGGGCAGTTCTTC. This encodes CASSQGSENSGQFF.

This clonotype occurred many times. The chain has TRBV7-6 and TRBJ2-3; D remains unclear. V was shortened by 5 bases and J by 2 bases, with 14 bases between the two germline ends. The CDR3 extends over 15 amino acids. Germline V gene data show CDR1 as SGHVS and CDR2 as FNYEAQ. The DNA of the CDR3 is TGTGCCAGCAGCCCAAAGACCAGAGACACAGATACGCAGTATTTT. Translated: CASSPKTRDTDTQYF.

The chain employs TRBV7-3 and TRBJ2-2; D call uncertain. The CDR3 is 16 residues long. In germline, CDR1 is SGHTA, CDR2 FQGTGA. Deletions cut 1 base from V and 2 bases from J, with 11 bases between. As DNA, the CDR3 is TGTGCCAGCAGCTTAAGGCCCGGGCAAAACACCGGGGAGCTGTTTTTT. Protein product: CASSLRPGQNTGELFF.

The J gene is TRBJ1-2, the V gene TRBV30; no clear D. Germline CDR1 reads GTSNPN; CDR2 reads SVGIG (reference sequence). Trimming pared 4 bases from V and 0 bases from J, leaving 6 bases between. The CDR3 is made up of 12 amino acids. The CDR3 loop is CAWTSANYGYTF. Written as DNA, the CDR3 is TGTGCCTGGACCTCTGCTAACTATGGCTACACCTTC.

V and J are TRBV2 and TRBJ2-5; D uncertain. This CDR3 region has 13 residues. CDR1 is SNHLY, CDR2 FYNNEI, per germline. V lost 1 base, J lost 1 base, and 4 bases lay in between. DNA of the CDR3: TGTGCCAGCAGTGAAGTCCCCCAAGAGACCCAGTACTTC. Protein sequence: CASSEVPQETQYF.

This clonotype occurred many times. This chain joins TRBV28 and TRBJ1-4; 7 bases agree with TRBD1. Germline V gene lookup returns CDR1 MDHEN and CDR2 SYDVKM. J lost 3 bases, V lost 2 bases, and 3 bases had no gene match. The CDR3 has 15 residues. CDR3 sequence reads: CASSLGQGANEKLFF. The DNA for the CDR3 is TGTGCCAGCAGTTTAGGGCAGGGGGCTAATGAAAAACTGTTTTTT.

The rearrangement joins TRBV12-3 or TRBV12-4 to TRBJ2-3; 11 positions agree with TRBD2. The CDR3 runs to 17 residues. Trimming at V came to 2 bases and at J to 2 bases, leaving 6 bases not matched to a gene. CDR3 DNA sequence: TGTGCCAGCAGTTTACCCCCGGGACTAGCGGACACAGATACGCAGTATTTT. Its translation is CASSLPPGLADTDTQYF.

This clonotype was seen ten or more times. The CDR3 bases are TGTGCCAGCAGTTTATCAAGCAATCAGCCCCAGCATTTT. As protein: CASSLSSNQPQHF. The chain combines TRBV27 with TRBJ1-5; D gene ambiguous. Trimming pared 0 bases from V and 1 base from J, leaving 1 base between. This CDR3 contains 13 residues. Germline V gives CDR1 MNHEY, CDR2 SMNVEV (reference sequence).

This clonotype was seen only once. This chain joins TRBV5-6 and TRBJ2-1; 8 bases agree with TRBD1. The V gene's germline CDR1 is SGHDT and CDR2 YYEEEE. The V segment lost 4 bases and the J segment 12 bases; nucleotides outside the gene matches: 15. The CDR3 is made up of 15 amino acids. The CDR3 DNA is TGTGCCAGCAGCCACGACAGGGGAGAGTCCGTCGGGCAGTTCTTC. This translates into CASSHDRGESVGQFF.

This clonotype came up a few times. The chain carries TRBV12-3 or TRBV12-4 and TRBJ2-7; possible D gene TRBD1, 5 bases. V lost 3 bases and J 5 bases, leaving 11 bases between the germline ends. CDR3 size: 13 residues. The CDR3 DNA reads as TGTGCCAGCAGTTTTTCAGGGTTCAACGAGCAGTACTTC. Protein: CASSFSGFNEQYF.

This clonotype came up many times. This CDR3 is CSARDPIWTSGRDTQYF. The DNA of the CDR3 is TGCAGTGCTAGAGATCCCATCTGGACTAGCGGGAGAGATACGCAGTATTTT. The chain has TRBV20-1 and TRBJ2-3; 13 bases align to TRBD2. The germline CDR1 and CDR2 sequences are DFQATT and SNEGSKA (reference sequence). This CDR3 contains 17 residues. Germline trimming cut 0 bases from V and 5 bases from J; bases unmatched to any gene: 8.

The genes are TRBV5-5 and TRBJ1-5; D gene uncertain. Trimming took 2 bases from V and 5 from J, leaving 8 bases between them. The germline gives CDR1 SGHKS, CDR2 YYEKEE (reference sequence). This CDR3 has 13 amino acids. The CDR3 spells CASSLALYQPQHF. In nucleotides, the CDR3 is TGTGCCAGCAGCTTAGCCCTCTATCAGCCCCAGCATTTT.

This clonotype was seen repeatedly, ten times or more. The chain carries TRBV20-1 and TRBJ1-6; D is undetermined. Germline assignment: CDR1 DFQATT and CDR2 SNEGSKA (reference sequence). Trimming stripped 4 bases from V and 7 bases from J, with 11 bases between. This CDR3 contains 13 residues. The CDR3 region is CSATPDGNSPLHF. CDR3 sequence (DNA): TGCAGTGCTACCCCGGACGGGAATTCACCCCTCCACTTT.

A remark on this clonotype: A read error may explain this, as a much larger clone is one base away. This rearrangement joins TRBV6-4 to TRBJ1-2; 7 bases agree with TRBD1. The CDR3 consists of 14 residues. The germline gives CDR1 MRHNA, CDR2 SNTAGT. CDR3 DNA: TGTGCCAGCAGTGTACAGGGGCCCAACTATGGCGACACCTTC. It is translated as CASSVQGPNYGDTF.

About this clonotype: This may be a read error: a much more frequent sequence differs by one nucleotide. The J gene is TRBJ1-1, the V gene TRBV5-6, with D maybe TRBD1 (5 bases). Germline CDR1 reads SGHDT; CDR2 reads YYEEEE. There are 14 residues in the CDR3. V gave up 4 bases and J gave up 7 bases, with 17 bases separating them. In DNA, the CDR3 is TGTGCCAGCAGCCTCCGGGGCGGTGGTAGTGAAGCTTTCTTT. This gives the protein CASSLRGGGSEAFF.

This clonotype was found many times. In DNA, the CDR3 is TGCAGTGCTAGAGAGGGAGTGAGGTCACCCCTCCACTTT. It translates to CSAREGVRSPLHF. V is TRBV20-1 and J is TRBJ1-6, with D unclear. There are 13 residues in the CDR3. The V and J ends lost 0 bases and 10 bases respectively, with 10 bases between them. CDR1 and CDR2 (germline): DFQATT, SNEGSKA (reference sequence).

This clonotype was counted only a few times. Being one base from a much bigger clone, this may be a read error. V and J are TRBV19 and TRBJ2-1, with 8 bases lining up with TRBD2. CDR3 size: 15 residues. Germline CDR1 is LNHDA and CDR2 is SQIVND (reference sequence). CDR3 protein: CSSITPGLGVGEQFF. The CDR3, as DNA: TGTTCCAGTATCACACCGGGACTAGGGGTAGGGGAGCAGTTCTTC.

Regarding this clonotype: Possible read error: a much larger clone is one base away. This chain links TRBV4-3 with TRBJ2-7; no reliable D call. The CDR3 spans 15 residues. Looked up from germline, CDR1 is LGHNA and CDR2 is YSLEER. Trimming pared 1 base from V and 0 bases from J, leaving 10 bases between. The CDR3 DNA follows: TGCGCCAGCAGCCAAGTTGGCCTGGGCTCCTACGAGCAGTACTTC. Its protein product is CASSQVGLGSYEQYF.

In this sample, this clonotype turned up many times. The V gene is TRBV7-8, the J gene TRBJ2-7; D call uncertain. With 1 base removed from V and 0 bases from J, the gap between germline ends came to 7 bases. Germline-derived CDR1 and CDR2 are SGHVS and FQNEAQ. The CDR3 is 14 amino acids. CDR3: CASSLEGSSYEQYF. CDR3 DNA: TGTGCCAGCAGCTTAGAAGGTAGCTCCTACGAGCAGTACTTC.

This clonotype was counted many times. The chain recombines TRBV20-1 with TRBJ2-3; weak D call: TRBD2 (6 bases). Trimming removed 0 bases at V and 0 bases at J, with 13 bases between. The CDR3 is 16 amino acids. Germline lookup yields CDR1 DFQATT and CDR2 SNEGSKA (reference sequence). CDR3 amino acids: CSARDLRRGSTDTQYF. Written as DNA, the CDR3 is TGCAGTGCTAGAGATCTCCGGCGGGGAAGCACAGATACGCAGTATTTT.

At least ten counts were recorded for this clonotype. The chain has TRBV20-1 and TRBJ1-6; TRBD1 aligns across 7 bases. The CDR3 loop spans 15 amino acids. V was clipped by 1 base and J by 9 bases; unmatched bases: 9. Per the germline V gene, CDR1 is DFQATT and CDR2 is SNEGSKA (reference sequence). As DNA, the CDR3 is TGCAGTGCTAGAGTTAGGGACAGCGAATTTTCACCCCTCCACTTT. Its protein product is CSARVRDSEFSPLHF.

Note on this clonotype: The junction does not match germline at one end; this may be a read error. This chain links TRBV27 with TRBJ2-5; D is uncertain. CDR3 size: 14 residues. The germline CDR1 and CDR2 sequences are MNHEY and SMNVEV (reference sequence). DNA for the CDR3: TGTGCCAGCAGCCTACAGCTGTACCAAGAGACACAGTACTTC. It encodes CASSLQLYQETQYF.

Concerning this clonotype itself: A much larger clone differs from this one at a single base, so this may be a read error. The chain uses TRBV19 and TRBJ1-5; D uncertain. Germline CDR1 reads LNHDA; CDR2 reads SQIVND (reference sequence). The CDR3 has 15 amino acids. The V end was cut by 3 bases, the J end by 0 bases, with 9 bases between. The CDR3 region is CASSIDWYSNQPQHF. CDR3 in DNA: TGTGCCAGTAGTATCGATTGGTATAGCAATCAGCCCCAGCATTTT.

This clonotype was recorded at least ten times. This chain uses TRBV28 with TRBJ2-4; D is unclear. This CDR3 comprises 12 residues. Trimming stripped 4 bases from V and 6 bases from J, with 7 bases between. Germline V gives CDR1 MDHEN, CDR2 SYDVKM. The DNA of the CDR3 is TGTGCCAGCAGTTCTCTCCTAAACATTCAGTACTTC. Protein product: CASSSLLNIQYF.

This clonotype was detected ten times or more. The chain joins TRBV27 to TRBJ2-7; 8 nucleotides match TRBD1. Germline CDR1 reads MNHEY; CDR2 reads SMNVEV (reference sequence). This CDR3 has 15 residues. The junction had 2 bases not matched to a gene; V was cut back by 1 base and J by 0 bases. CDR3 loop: CASSLFGTGSYEQYF. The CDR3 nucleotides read TGTGCCAGCAGTTTATTCGGGACAGGCTCCTACGAGCAGTACTTC.